This T cell receptor beta chain was documented in a study of T cell responses to AZD1222 COVID-19 vaccine. This CDR3 region has 15 residues. Per the germline V gene, CDR1 is KGHSH and CDR2 is LQKENI. V trimming: 2 bases; J trimming: 4 bases; junction bases outside the gene matches: 7. Findings and limits, study-wide: The repertoires were collected only after the peak T cell response.

Using immunoSEQ multiplex PCR, the repertoire was profiled, and TCRdb retains in-frame clones only, with some absent. In the table there are around 120,000 clones, about 91% of which are singletons. This clone was counted once. The antigen is not known. The chain recombines TRBV18 with TRBJ2-7; 8 bases are a match to TRBD2. The input for sequencing was peripheral blood, taken on day 0 of AZD1222 vaccination. This sequence was found in an adult in good health. The CDR3 region has the DNA TGTGCCAGCTCACCAGTGAGCGGGGGAGGGTACGAGCAGTACTTC. It encodes CASSPVSGGGYEQYF.